Sequencing of this TCR beta chain was carried out in a study of cytomegalovirus exposure and HLA in healthy donors. For the study at large: Among the approximately 400 donors who were genotyped, roughly 86% fell in the genetic ancestry cluster that is associated with self-reported Caucasian donors. Findings and caveats of the study: Later on, an analysis tied 15,000 to 20,000 TCR beta sequences to HLA alleles at 0.05 false discovery rate.

PCR amplification relied on 60 Vbeta primers (plus 13 Jbeta primers). This table comes from immunoSEQ multiplex PCR, and its TCRdb copy is limited to in-frame clones, with some not included. Among around 140,000 clones listed, roughly four fifths were seen once. Remarks on this clone: Antigen: not known.

V was trimmed by 7 bases and J by 5 bases, leaving 14 bases between them. Per germline, CDR1 MNHNS and CDR2 SASEGT. There are 13 residues in the CDR3. This rearrangement joins TRBV6-1 to TRBJ2-5; weak D call: TRBD1 (5 bases). This clonotype was sampled from a man under 40 in good health and CMV-seronegative. The sample comprised PBMCs. CDR3 loop: CASNGVPGETQYF. The CDR3, as DNA: TGTGCCAGCAATGGGGTCCCAGGGGAGACCCAGTACTTC.